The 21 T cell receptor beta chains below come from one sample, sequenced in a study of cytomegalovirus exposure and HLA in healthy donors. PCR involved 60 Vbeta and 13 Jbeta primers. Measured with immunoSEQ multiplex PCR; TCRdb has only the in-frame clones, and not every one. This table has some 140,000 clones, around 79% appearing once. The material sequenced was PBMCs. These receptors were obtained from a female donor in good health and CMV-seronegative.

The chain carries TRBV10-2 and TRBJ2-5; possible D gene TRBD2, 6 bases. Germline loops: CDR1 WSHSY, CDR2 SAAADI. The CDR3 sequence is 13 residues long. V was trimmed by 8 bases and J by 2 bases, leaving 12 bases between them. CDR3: CASGGAGQETQYF. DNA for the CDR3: TGCGCCAGCGGAGGGGCCGGGCAAGAGACCCAGTACTTC.

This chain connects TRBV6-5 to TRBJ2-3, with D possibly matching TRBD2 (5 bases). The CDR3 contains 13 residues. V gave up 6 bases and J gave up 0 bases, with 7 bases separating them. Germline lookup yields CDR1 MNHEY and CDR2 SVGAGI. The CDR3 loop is CASRRTSTDTQYF. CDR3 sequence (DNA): TGTGCCAGCAGACGGACTAGCACAGATACGCAGTATTTT.

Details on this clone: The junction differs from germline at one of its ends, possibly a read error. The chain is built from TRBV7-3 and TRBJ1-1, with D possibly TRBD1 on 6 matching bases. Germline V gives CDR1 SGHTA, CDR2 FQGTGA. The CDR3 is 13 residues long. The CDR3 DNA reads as TGTGCCAGCAGCGTAACCACAGGGCAGCGGGCTTTCTTT. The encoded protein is CASSVTTGQRAFF.

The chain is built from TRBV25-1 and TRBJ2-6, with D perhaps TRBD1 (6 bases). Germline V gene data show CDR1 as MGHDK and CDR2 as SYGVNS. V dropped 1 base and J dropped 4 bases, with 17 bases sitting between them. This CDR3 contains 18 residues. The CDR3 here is CASSESGRGTPGANVLTF. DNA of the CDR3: TGTGCCAGCAGTGAATCGGGCAGGGGCACCCCCGGGGCCAACGTCCTGACTTTC.

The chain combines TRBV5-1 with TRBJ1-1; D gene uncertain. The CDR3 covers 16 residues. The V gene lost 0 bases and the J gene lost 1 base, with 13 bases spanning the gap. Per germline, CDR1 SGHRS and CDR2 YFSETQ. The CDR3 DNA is TGCGCCAGCAGCTTGGAGGCCCTGCGGGGGAACACTGAAGCTTTCTTT. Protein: CASSLEALRGNTEAFF.

The CDR3 bases are TGCAGCGTTGTCCGGGACACCTTTTCCTACGAGCAGTACTTC. Encoded protein: CSVVRDTFSYEQYF. The chain has TRBV29-1 and TRBJ2-7; D is possibly TRBD1 (6 bases). V lost 4 bases to trimming and J lost 1 base, with 14 bases between them. CDR3 size: 14 residues. CDR1 is SQVTM, CDR2 ANQGSEA, per germline.

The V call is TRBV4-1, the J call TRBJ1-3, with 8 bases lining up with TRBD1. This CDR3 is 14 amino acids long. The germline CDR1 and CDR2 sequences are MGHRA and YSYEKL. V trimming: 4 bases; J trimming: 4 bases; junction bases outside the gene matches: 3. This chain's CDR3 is CASSPRDRGNTIYF. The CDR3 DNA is TGCGCCAGCAGCCCAAGGGACAGGGGAAACACCATATATTTT.

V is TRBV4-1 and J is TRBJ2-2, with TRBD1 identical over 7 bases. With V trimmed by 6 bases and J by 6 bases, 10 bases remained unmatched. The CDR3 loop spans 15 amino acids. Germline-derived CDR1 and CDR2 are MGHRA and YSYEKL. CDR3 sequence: CASRKTTGIPGELFF. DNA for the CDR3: TGCGCCAGCAGGAAAACGACAGGGATCCCCGGGGAGCTGTTTTTT.

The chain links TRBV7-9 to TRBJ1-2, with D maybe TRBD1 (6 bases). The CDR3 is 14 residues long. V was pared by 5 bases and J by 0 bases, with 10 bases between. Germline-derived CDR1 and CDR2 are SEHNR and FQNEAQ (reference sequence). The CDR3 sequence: CASSPSGANYGYTF. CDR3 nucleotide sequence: TGTGCCAGCAGCCCCTCAGGGGCTAACTATGGCTACACCTTC.

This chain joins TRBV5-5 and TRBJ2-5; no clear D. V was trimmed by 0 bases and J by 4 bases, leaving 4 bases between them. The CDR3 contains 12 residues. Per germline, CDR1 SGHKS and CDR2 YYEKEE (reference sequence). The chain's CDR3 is CASSLALETQYF. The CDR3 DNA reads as TGTGCCAGCAGCTTGGCCTTAGAGACCCAGTACTTC.

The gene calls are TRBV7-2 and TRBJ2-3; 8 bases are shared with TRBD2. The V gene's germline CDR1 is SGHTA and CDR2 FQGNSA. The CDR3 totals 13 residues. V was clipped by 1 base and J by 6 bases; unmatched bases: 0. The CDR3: CASSLERGDTQYF. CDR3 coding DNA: TGTGCCAGCAGCTTAGAGCGGGGGGATACGCAGTATTTT.

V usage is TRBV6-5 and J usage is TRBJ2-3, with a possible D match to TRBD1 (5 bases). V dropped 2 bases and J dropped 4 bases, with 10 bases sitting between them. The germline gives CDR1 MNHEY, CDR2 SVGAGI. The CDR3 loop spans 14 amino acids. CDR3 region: CASSYPSRADTQYF. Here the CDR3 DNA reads TGTGCCAGCAGTTACCCGTCCAGGGCAGATACGCAGTATTTT.

The CDR3 loop reads CASSHPLDRADQPQHF. In DNA, the CDR3 is TGTGCCAGCAGCCATCCCCTAGACAGGGCTGATCAGCCCCAGCATTTT. The rearrangement links TRBV7-9 to TRBJ1-5; 7 nucleotides line up with TRBD1. The CDR3 is made up of 16 amino acids. Germline V gene sequence: CDR1 SEHNR, CDR2 FQNEAQ (reference sequence). V trimming: 5 bases; J trimming: 5 bases; junction bases outside the gene matches: 12.

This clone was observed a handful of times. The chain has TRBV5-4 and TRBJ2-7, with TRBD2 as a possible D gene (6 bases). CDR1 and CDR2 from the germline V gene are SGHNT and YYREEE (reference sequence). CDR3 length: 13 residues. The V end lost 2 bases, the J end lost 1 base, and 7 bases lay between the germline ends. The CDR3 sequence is CASSFGGSYEQYF. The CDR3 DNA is TGTGCCAGCAGCTTTGGAGGGTCCTACGAGCAGTACTTC.

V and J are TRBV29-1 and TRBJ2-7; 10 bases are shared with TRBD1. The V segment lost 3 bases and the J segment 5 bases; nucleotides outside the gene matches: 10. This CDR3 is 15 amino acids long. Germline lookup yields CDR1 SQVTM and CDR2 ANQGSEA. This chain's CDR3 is CSVDGGDRGNDEQYF. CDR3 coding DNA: TGCAGCGTTGACGGAGGGGACAGGGGTAACGACGAGCAGTACTTC.

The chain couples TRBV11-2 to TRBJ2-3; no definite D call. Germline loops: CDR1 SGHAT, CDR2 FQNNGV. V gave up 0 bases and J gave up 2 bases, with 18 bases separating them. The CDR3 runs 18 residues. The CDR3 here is CASSLDIQAYTSTDTQYF. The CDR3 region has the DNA TGTGCCAGCAGCTTAGATATTCAGGCCTACACATCCACAGATACGCAGTATTTT.

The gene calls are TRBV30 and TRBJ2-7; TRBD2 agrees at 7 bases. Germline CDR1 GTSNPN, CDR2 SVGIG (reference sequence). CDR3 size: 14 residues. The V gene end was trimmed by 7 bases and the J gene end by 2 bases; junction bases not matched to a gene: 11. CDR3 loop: CASKRGSGPYEQYF. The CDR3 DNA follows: TGTGCCTCTAAGCGCGGGAGCGGACCCTACGAGCAGTACTTC. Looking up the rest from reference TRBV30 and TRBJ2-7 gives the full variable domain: SQTIHQWPATLVQPVGSPLSLECTVEGTSNPNLYWYRQAAGRGLQLLFYSVGIGQISSEVPQNLSASRPQDRQFILSSKKLLLSDSGFYLCASKRGSGPYEQYFGPGTRLTVT.

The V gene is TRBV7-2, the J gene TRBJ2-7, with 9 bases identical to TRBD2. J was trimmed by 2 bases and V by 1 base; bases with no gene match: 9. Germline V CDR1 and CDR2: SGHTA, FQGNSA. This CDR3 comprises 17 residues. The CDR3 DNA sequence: TGTGCCAGCAGCTTAGAGGCGGGAGGGAGGACAGCCTACGAGCAGTACTTC. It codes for CASSLEAGGRTAYEQYF.

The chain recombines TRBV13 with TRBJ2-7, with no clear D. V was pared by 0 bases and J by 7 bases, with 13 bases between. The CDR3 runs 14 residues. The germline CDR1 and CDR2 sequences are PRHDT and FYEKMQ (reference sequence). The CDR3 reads CASSLGSRAWEQYF. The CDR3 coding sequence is TGTGCCAGCAGCTTAGGCAGCCGAGCGTGGGAGCAGTACTTC.

As DNA, the CDR3 is TGCGCCAGCAGCCCGGGACATGGGTCCCGTCGGACTGGAAACACCATATATTTT. Protein product: CASSPGHGSRRTGNTIYF. V is TRBV5-1 and J is TRBJ1-3, with D perhaps TRBD1 (6 bases). The CDR3 loop spans 18 amino acids. V was cut by 4 bases and J by 2 bases, with 22 bases left in between. Germline values: CDR1 SGHRS, CDR2 YFSETQ.

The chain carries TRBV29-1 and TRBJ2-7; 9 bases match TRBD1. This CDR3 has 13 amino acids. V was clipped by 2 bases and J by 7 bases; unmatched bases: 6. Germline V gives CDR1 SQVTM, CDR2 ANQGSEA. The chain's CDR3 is CSVERTGVGEQYF. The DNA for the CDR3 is TGCAGCGTTGAAAGGACAGGGGTGGGGGAGCAGTACTTC.